This T cell receptor (beta chain) came from a study of blood T cell repertoires in COVID-19. Study as a whole: The origin of the acute and convalescent COVID-19 samples was the United States, Italy and Spain. The analysed material was cDNA or gDNA that came from T cells, B-cell-depleted T cells, or PBMCs.

In the authors' workflow: Amplification of reference gene primers provided the estimated nucleated cell counts. TCRdb's table, derived via immunoSEQ multiplex PCR, lists solely in-frame clones and lacks some. V and J calls and clone size follow that table, whereas D and trimming were derived from the DNA. The data contain approximately 200,000 clones, 80% to 90% of them singletons. Germline CDR1 and CDR2: MDHEN and SYDVKM. The CDR3 runs 13 residues. V shed 5 bases, J shed 9 bases, and the junction held 7 bases outside the gene matches. Symptom resolution, clearance, or two negative PCRs marked the recovered donors of Cohort 3.

This receptor was obtained from a man aged 35 to 55 who had recovered from COVID-19. The J gene is TRBJ2-1, the V gene TRBV28; 7 bases fit TRBD1. Material for sequencing was PBMCs or T cells enriched from blood (not recorded which). Here the CDR3 reads CASSLTGAAEQFF. CDR3 bases: TGTGCCAGCAGTCTCACAGGGGCAGCTGAGCAGTTCTTC.